The 24 T cell receptor beta chains given below trace back to one sample, sequenced in a study of T-cell memory formation after mild COVID-19. TCRdb reprocessed the 5' RACE reads via MiXCR and lists one record per CDR3 protein. The table records fewer than 350,000 distinct CDR3 sequences, approximately 8% of them present only once. The sequenced sample was PBMCs or a T cell subset sorted from them (not recorded which). The receptors shown here come from a man between 18 and 29 years old who had mild COVID-19 (a few samples of this study predate the infection). Cell type and time point are not known.

This chain uses TRBV5-6 with TRBJ2-7, with TRBD1 identical over 8 bases. Germline V lookup: CDR1 SGHDT, CDR2 YYEEEE. The CDR3 loop spans 12 amino acids. V was clipped by 4 bases and J by 11 bases; unmatched bases: 8. DNA for the CDR3: TGTGCCAGCAGCCTCACAGGGGGTGTAGAGTACGTC. Protein sequence: CASSLTGGVEYV.

The V gene is TRBV9, the J gene TRBJ1-6, with 8 bases that match TRBD1. Germline V gives CDR1 SGDLS, CDR2 YYNGEE. This CDR3 is built from 16 residues. The J segment lost 7 bases and the V segment lost 4 bases, leaving 10 bases of the junction unmatched. CDR3 DNA sequence: TGTGCCAGCAGCAAAACGCCGGGACAGGTCAATTCACCCCTCCACTTT. Amino acids: CASSKTPGQVNSPLHF.

This clonotype came up a few times. The V gene is TRBV10-3, the J gene TRBJ2-7, with a weak D call TRBD1 (5 bases). The V gene lost 9 bases and the J gene lost 6 bases, with 15 bases spanning the gap. Germline values: CDR1 ENHRY, CDR2 SYGVKD. This CDR3 contains 12 residues. CDR3 in DNA: TGTGCCATTCGCACCCAGGGTTCCGAGCAGTACGTC. This codes for CAIRTQGSEQYV.

The chain uses TRBV12-3 or TRBV12-4 and TRBJ2-4; no clear D gene. Trimming removed 3 bases at V and 0 bases at J, with 9 bases between. CDR3 length equals 15 residues. The CDR3 is CASSFKRQAKNIQYF. CDR3 bases: TGTGCCAGCAGTTTCAAGAGACAAGCCAAAAACATTCAGTACTTC.

The rearrangement uses TRBV30 and TRBJ1-3; D is perhaps TRBD1 (6 bases). The CDR3 totals 13 residues. V gave up 2 bases and J gave up 4 bases, with 9 bases separating them. Germline loops: CDR1 GTSNPN, CDR2 SVGIG (reference sequence). CDR3 in DNA: TGTGCCTGGAGTCCAGGGGCCGGAAACACCATATATTTT. It translates to CAWSPGAGNTIYF.

The sample holds many counts of this clonotype. The CDR3 loop is CASSISWGRETQYF. The CDR3 nucleotides are TGTGCCAGCAGCATCTCTTGGGGGCGAGAGACCCAGTACTTC. The genes are TRBV12-3 or TRBV12-4 and TRBJ2-5; the D gene is possibly TRBD1 (6 bases). Trimming pared 6 bases from V and 4 bases from J, leaving 15 bases between. The CDR3 runs 14 residues.

This clonotype appeared many times. This chain joins TRBV4-2 and TRBJ2-2, with unresolved D. CDR1 is LGHNA and CDR2 is YNFKEQ in the germline V gene. Trimming shortened V by 1 base and J by 6 bases, and 9 bases separated the two germline ends. The CDR3 length is 14 residues. CDR3 nucleotides: TGTGCCAGCAGCCAAGTTAGTCACCCCGGGGAGCTGTTTTTT. Protein sequence: CASSQVSHPGELFF.

This clonotype was detected a few times. J is TRBJ1-5 and V is TRBV10-2, with TRBD1 matching 12 bases. V lost 7 bases and J lost 7; bases outside the gene matches: 5. The CDR3 is made up of 14 amino acids. Germline V gene data show CDR1 as WSHSY and CDR2 as SAAADI. DNA for the CDR3: TGCGCCAGCAAGGGACAGGGGGCAGGGCAGCCCCAGCATTTT. Residues: CASKGQGAGQPQHF.

There are many counts of this clonotype. The chain links TRBV15 to TRBJ1-5; D remains ambiguous. V lost 1 base and J lost 5, with 3 bases in between. Germline CDR1 is LNHNV and CDR2 is YYDKDF (reference sequence). This CDR3 has 12 residues. CDR3 nucleotide sequence: TGTGCCACCAGCAGAGCAGATCAGCCCCAGCATTTT. Its translation is CATSRADQPQHF.

In its sample, this clonotype was seen a few times. This chain connects TRBV5-4 to TRBJ2-3; D possibly corresponds to TRBD2 (7 bases). V gave up 4 bases and J gave up 0 bases, with 12 bases separating them. This CDR3 is built from 15 residues. Germline CDR1 is SGHNT and CDR2 is YYREEE (reference sequence). CDR3 region: CASSLGGLSTDTQYF. The CDR3 DNA reads as TGTGCCAGCAGCCTCGGGGGGCTAAGCACAGATACGCAGTATTTT. The complete variable domain, with remaining parts taken from reference TRBV5-4 and TRBJ2-3, reads ETGVTQSPTHLIKTRGQQVTLRCSSQSGHNTVSWYQQALGQGPQFIFQYYREEENGRGNFPPRFSGLQFPNYSSELNVNALELDDSALYLCASSLGGLSTDTQYFGPGTRLTVL.

This clonotype was counted only a few times. The chain links TRBV28 to TRBJ2-6, with 8 bases lining up with TRBD1. Germline values: CDR1 MDHEN, CDR2 SYDVKM. The CDR3 covers 17 residues. With V trimmed by 5 bases and J by 0 bases, 6 bases remained unmatched. CDR3 sequence reads: CASSAGTGLSGANVLTF. For the CDR3, the DNA is TGTGCCAGCAGTGCCGGGACAGGCCTCTCTGGGGCCAACGTCCTGACTTTC.

This clonotype was observed many times. V gene TRBV4-1 combines with J gene TRBJ2-2; D call uncertain. Germline V gene data show CDR1 as MGHRA and CDR2 as YSYEKL. CDR3 length equals 14 residues. V was clipped by 0 bases and J by 6 bases, with 8 bases between them. CDR3 coding DNA: TGCGCCAGCAGCCAAGATGAGGTCGCCGGGGAGCTGTTTTTT. It specifies CASSQDEVAGELFF.

The chain combines TRBV7-2 with TRBJ1-2, with a possible D match to TRBD1 (6 bases). The CDR3 has 13 residues. Trimming shortened V by 5 bases and J by 7 bases, and 14 bases separated the two germline ends. Germline-derived CDR1 and CDR2 are SGHTA and FQGNSA. The CDR3: CASSGVGAVGYTF. The CDR3, as DNA: TGTGCCAGCAGCGGAGTGGGGGCCGTTGGCTACACCTTC.

V is TRBV2 and J is TRBJ2-4; D may be TRBD1 (6 bases). CDR1 SNHLY and CDR2 FYNNEI come from the germline V gene. V gave up 3 bases and J gave up 9 bases, with 6 bases separating them. The length of the CDR3 is 11 residues. CDR3 in amino acids: CASSETGIQYF. DNA of the CDR3: TGTGCCAGCAGTGAGACAGGCATTCAGTACTTC.

Only a few counts were recorded for this clonotype. The V and J genes are TRBV5-1 and TRBJ2-5; TRBD2 matches 7 bases. Germline loops: CDR1 SGHRS, CDR2 YFSETQ. J was trimmed by 5 bases and V by 3 bases; bases with no gene match: 10. The CDR3 totals 15 residues. DNA for the CDR3: TGCGCCAGCAGCTCGGAGGGAGCGGGGTCGGAGACCCAGTACTTC. Its protein product is CASSSEGAGSETQYF.

This clonotype was detected ten times or more. The chain recombines TRBV20-1 with TRBJ2-3; D gene unclear. The CDR3 extends over 13 amino acids. V was shortened by 3 bases and J by 6 bases, with 13 bases between the two germline ends. Germline values: CDR1 DFQATT, CDR2 SNEGSKA (reference sequence). CDR3 region: CSARSSARDTQYF. In nucleotides, the CDR3 is TGCAGTGCTAGGTCCAGCGCTCGGGATACGCAGTATTTT.

Only a few counts were recorded for this clonotype. The V gene is TRBV7-2, the J gene TRBJ2-5; 10 nucleotides match TRBD2. V shed 2 bases and J 6 bases; nucleotides not matched to a gene: 15. Germline-derived CDR1 and CDR2 are SGHTA and FQGNSA. The CDR3 contains 18 residues. CDR3 DNA sequence: TGTGCCAGCAGCTTAAGTTATAGCGGGGGGCCGAGGGAAAAGACCCAGTACTTC. Encoded protein: CASSLSYSGGPREKTQYF.

This clonotype has just one count. The rearrangement uses TRBV4-2 and TRBJ1-1; D is undetermined. V lost 1 base and J lost 3, with 9 bases in between. Germline V gives CDR1 LGHNA, CDR2 YNFKEQ. There are 14 residues in the CDR3. CDR3 residues: CASSQAGVDTEAFF. DNA of the CDR3: TGTGCCAGCAGCCAAGCCGGGGTAGACACTGAAGCTTTCTTT.

This clonotype was detected a few times. The chain joins TRBV6-4 to TRBJ2-3; 8 nucleotides agree with TRBD2. The CDR3 loop spans 15 amino acids. With V trimmed by 0 bases and J by 1 base, 0 bases remained unmatched. CDR1 and CDR2 (germline): MRHNA, SNTAGT. The CDR3: CASSDSRGGTDTQYF. The DNA of the CDR3 is TGTGCCAGCAGTGACTCGCGGGGGGGCACAGATACGCAGTATTTT.

This clonotype was recorded many times. This chain joins TRBV7-8 and TRBJ2-1; TRBD2 might be the D (6 bases). The CDR3 has 15 residues. CDR1 and CDR2 (germline): SGHVS, FQNEAQ. V was shortened by 5 bases and J by 7 bases, with 18 bases between the two germline ends. As DNA, the CDR3 is TGTGCCAGCAGCCTCAGGCCCGGGGAGGCGAATGAGCAGTTCTTC. Protein sequence: CASSLRPGEANEQFF.

As for this clonotype: The conserved phenylalanine or tryptophan normally closing the CDR3 is absent here, so this likely arose from a read error. The chain employs TRBV6-2 or TRBV6-3 and TRBJ2-7; 7 bases fit TRBD2. The junction had 10 bases not matched to a gene; V was cut back by 6 bases and J by 5 bases. The germline gives CDR1 MNHEY, CDR2 SVGEGT. The CDR3 has 14 residues. The CDR3 region has the DNA TGTGCCAGCAGCCAACTAGCGCTCGGAGACGAGCAGTACTTA. As protein: CASSQLALGDEQYL.

This chain links TRBV5-4 with TRBJ1-1; D unresolved. Trimming removed 2 bases at V and 5 bases at J, with 7 bases between. CDR1 is SGHNT, CDR2 YYREEE, per germline (reference sequence). The CDR3 is 12 amino acids. The CDR3 is CASSFKATEAFF. The CDR3 DNA reads TGTGCCAGCAGCTTCAAGGCAACTGAAGCTTTCTTT.

This chain uses TRBV9 with TRBJ2-3, with a weak D call TRBD2 (6 bases). Germline CDR1 reads SGDLS; CDR2 reads YYNGEE. CDR3 size: 16 residues. Trimming removed 0 bases from V and 0 bases from J, with 11 bases in between. CDR3 loop: CASSVGRAPSTDTQYF. CDR3 nucleotides: TGTGCCAGCAGCGTAGGGAGGGCCCCTAGCACAGATACGCAGTATTTT.

In its sample, this clonotype was seen once. At one boundary the junction diverges from the germline segment, which might be a read error. The gene calls are TRBV6-2 or TRBV6-3 and TRBJ1-2; 7 positions match TRBD1. CDR3 length: 11 residues. Germline V lookup: CDR1 MNHEY, CDR2 SVGEGT. The CDR3 loop is CSSRQGYGYTF. CDR3 coding DNA: TGTTCCAGCAGACAGGGCTATGGCTACACCTTC.